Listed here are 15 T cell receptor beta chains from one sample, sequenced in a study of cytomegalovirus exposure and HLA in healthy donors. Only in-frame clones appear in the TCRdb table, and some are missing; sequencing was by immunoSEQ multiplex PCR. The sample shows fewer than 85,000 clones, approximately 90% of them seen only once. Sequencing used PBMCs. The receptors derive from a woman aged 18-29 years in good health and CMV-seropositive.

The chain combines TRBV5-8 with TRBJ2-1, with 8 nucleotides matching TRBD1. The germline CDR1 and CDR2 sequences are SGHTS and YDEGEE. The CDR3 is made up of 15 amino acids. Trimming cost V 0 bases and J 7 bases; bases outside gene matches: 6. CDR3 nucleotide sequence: TGTGCCAGCAGCTTGGTGGGACAGGCGCCTAATGAGCAGTTCTTC. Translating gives CASSLVGQAPNEQFF.

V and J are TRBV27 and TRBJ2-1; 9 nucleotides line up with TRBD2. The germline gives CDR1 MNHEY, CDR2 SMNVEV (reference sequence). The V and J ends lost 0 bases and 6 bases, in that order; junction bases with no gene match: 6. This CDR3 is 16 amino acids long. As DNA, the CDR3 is TGTGCCAGCAGTTTATCGACGATAGCGGGAGCCAATGAGCAGTTCTTC. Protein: CASSLSTIAGANEQFF.

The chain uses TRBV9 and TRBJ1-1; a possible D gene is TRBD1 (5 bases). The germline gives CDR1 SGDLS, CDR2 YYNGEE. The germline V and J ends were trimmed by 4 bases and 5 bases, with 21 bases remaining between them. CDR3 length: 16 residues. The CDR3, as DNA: TGTGCCAGCAGCTCCCCCAGGGAAGGGGTGTGGACTGAAGCTTTCTTT. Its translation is CASSSPREGVWTEAFF.

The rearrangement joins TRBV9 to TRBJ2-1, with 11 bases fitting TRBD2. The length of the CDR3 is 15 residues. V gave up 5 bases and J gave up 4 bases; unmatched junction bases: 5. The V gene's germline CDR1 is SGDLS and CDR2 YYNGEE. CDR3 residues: CASSPGLAGYNEQFF. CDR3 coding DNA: TGTGCCAGCAGTCCCGGACTAGCGGGTTACAATGAGCAGTTCTTC.

CDR3 protein: CASAGLGPEAFF. CDR3 nucleotide sequence: TGTGCCAGCGCAGGGCTGGGGCCTGAAGCTTTCTTT. The gene calls are TRBV7-9 and TRBJ1-1; a weak D match, TRBD1 (5 bases). The germline CDR1 and CDR2 sequences are SEHNR and FQNEAQ (reference sequence). The CDR3 spans 12 residues. Trimming removed 8 bases from V and 6 bases from J, with 13 bases in between.

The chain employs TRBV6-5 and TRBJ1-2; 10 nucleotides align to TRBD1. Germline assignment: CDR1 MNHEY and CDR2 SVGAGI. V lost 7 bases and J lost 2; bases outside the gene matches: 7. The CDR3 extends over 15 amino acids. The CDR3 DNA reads TGTGCCAGCACCAGAGGACAGGGGGTGAACTATGGCTACACCTTC. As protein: CASTRGQGVNYGYTF.

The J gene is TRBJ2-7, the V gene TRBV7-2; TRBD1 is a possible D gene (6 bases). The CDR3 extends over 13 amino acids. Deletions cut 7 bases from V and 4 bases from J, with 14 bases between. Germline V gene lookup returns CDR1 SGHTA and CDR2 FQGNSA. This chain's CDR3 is CASTQGWSYEQYF. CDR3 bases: TGTGCCAGCACCCAGGGGTGGTCGTACGAGCAGTACTTC.

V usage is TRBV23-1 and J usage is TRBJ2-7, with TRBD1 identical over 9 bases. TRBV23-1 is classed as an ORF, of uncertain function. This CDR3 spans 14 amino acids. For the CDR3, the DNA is TGCGCATTAATTACAGGGGGCATCTCGGGCGAGCAGTACTTC. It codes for CALITGGISGEQYF.

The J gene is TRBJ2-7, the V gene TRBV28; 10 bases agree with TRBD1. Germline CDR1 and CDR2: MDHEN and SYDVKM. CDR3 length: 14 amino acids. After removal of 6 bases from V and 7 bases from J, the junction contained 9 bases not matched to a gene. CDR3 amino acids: CASRETGGSFEQYF. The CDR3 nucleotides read TGTGCCAGCAGAGAGACAGGGGGCTCTTTTGAGCAGTACTTC.

The CDR3 coding sequence is TGCGCCAGCAGTGACCCAGAACTGAGTATGGGGGGGGCCACTGAAGCTTTCTTT. Translation: CASSDPELSMGGATEAFF. V is TRBV10-1 and J is TRBJ1-1; D might be TRBD1 (6 bases). CDR1 WNHNN and CDR2 SYGVQD come from the germline V gene (reference sequence). Trimming left V 3 bases short and J 4 bases short, with 24 bases between. There are 18 residues in the CDR3.

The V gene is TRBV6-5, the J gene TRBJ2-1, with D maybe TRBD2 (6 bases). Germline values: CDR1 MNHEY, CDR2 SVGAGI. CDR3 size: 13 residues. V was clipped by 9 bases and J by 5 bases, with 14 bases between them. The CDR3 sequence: CASVRGEHNEQFF. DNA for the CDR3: TGTGCCAGTGTCCGCGGGGAACACAATGAGCAGTTCTTC.

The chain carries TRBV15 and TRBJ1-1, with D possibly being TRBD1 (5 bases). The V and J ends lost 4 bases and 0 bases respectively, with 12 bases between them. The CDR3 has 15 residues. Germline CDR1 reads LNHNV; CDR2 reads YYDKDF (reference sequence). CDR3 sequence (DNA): TGTGCCACCAGCAAAGAGCGACAGATGAACACTGAAGCTTTCTTT. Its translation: CATSKERQMNTEAFF.

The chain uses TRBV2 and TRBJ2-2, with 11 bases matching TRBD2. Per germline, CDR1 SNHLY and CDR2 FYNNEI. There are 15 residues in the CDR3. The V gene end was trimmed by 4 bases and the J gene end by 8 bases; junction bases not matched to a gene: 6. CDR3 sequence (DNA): TGTGCCAGCAGTGTCACTAGCGGGAGCTTTGGGGAGCTGTTTTTT. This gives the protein CASSVTSGSFGELFF.

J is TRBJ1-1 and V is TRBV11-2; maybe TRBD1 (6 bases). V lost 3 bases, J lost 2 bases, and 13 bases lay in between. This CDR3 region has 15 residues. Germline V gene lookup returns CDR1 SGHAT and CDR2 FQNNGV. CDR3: CASSLFGTPNTEAFF. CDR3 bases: TGTGCCAGCAGCTTGTTCGGGACACCAAACACTGAAGCTTTCTTT.

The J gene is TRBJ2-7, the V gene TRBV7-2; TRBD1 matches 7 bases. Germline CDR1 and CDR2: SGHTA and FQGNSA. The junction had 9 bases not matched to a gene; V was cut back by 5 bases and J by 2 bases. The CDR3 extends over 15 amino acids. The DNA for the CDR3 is TGTGCCAGCAGCGTCGACAGGGTGGATGCCTACGAGCAGTACTTC. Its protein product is CASSVDRVDAYEQYF. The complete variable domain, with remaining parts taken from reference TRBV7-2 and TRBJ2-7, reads GAGVSQSPSNKVTEKGKDVELRCDPISGHTALYWYRQSLGQGLEFLIYFQGNSAPDKSGLPSDRFSAERTGGSVSTLTIQRTQQEDSAVYLCASSVDRVDAYEQYFGPGTRLTVT.